This is a list of T cell receptor beta chains from one sample in a study of blood T cell repertoires in COVID-19. Clones were read by immunoSEQ multiplex PCR, and TCRdb kept only the in-frame ones, dropping some. The repertoire includes 50,000 or so clones, 82% of them detected once, and 9.5% to 13% sits in the top ten. The specimen sequenced was peripheral blood. These receptors all come from a man aged 80 or over with COVID-19, enrolled during active disease. CDR3s include the opening cysteine and the closing phenylalanine or tryptophan.

CDR3 protein: CASSPPSGGVRDEQFF
J gene: TRBJ2-1
V gene: TRBV18

CDR3 protein: CASSSRDRVATIYF
J gene: TRBJ1-3
V gene: TRBV19

CDR3 protein: CATGTGDGTEAFF
J gene: TRBJ1-1
V gene: TRBV18

CDR3 protein: CASSYRQTDTIYF
J gene: TRBJ1-3
V gene: TRBV6-5

CDR3 protein: CASSPPGHIYEQYF
J gene: TRBJ2-7
V gene: TRBV18

CDR3 protein: CASSVGTGDNQPQHF
J gene: TRBJ1-5
V gene: TRBV9

CDR3 protein: CSVERGQGLNTGELFF
J gene: TRBJ2-2
V gene: TRBV29-1

CDR3 protein: CASSDRDRGYEQYF
J gene: TRBJ2-7
V gene: TRBV7-9

CDR3 protein: CASSQSPGANYGYTF
J gene: TRBJ1-2
V gene: TRBV23-1

CDR3 protein: CAWSVTSGTDTQYF
J gene: TRBJ2-3
V gene: TRBV30

CDR3 protein: CAWRGGAGGPSEQFF
J gene: TRBJ2-1
V gene: TRBV30

CDR3 protein: CASSQSGNTIYF
J gene: TRBJ1-3
V gene: TRBV3-1/TRBV3-2

CDR3 protein: CASSFLAGTDTQYF
J gene: TRBJ2-3
V gene: TRBV28

CDR3 protein: CASSRRWKGTEAFF
J gene: TRBJ1-1
V gene: TRBV4-3

CDR3 protein: CASSYDRGRRDYGYTF
J gene: TRBJ1-2
V gene: TRBV6-2/TRBV6-3

CDR3 protein: CASSRDRGNYGYTF
J gene: TRBJ1-2
V gene: TRBV5-4

CDR3 protein: CASRLVDRINYGYTF
J gene: TRBJ1-2
V gene: TRBV12-2

CDR3 protein: CASSEGDISYNEQFF
J gene: TRBJ2-1
V gene: TRBV25-1

CDR3 protein: CASSPLSPDSDSPLHF
J gene: TRBJ1-6
V gene: TRBV18

CDR3 protein: CASRQGHRTEAFF
J gene: TRBJ1-1
V gene: TRBV28

CDR3 protein: CASSFTGGVNQPQHF
J gene: TRBJ1-5
V gene: TRBV7-2

CDR3 protein: CASSPLQETYSNQPQHF
J gene: TRBJ1-5
V gene: TRBV19

CDR3 protein: CASSSLAASTDTQYF
J gene: TRBJ2-3
V gene: TRBV7-2

CDR3 protein: CASGRGSSGNQPQHF
J gene: TRBJ1-5
V gene: TRBV6-5

CDR3 protein: CASTVTADYNSPLHF
J gene: TRBJ1-6
V gene: TRBV19

CDR3 protein: CSVAGQGGQPQHF
J gene: TRBJ1-5
V gene: TRBV29-1

CDR3 protein: CSGASSEANYGYTF
J gene: TRBJ1-2
V gene: TRBV29-1

CDR3 protein: CASSSGGAGANVLTF
J gene: TRBJ2-6
V gene: TRBV6-2/TRBV6-3

CDR3 protein: CASSLGQSEIYEQYF
J gene: TRBJ2-7
V gene: TRBV11-1

CDR3 protein: CASSLGQGWTEAFF
J gene: TRBJ1-1
V gene: TRBV7-2

CDR3 protein: CASSLKKGQPMNTEAFF
J gene: TRBJ1-1
V gene: TRBV7-9

CDR3 protein: CASSLGVSGEETQYF
J gene: TRBJ2-5
V gene: TRBV7-9

CDR3 protein: CSVGTGNEKLFF
J gene: TRBJ1-4
V gene: TRBV29-1

CDR3 protein: CSADAGDEKLFF
J gene: TRBJ1-4
V gene: TRBV29-1

CDR3 protein: CASKKPGQGGTEAFF
J gene: TRBJ1-1
V gene: TRBV25-1

CDR3 protein: CASSSSLGLSSGNTIYF
J gene: TRBJ1-3
V gene: TRBV7-9

CDR3 protein: CASSLSSSGDEQFF
J gene: TRBJ2-1
V gene: TRBV7-3

CDR3 protein: CAIRSSEDEQYF
J gene: TRBJ2-7
V gene: TRBV10-3

CDR3 protein: CASSPSAGGDEKLFF
J gene: TRBJ1-4
V gene: TRBV4-3

CDR3 protein: CASSLDHRNTEAFF
J gene: TRBJ1-1
V gene: TRBV7-9

CDR3 protein: CASSLTQGVSGELFF
J gene: TRBJ2-2
V gene: TRBV5-5

CDR3 protein: CASSGGTPMGEQYF
J gene: TRBJ2-7
V gene: TRBV5-1

CDR3 protein: CASSEYTGDGYTF
J gene: TRBJ1-2
V gene: TRBV25-1

CDR3 protein: CASSSQGAGANVLTF
J gene: TRBJ2-6
V gene: TRBV27

CDR3 protein: CASSKGQGNTGELFF
J gene: TRBJ2-2
V gene: TRBV25-1

CDR3 protein: CASSIGGQPYGYTF
J gene: TRBJ1-2
V gene: TRBV27

CDR3 protein: CASSLGLRDSTDTQYF
J gene: TRBJ2-3
V gene: TRBV5-6

CDR3 protein: CASSSRGTSLSSGGYTF
J gene: TRBJ1-2
V gene: TRBV5-1

CDR3 protein: CASSEKNAPLQGDIQYF
J gene: TRBJ2-4
V gene: TRBV2